These T cell receptor beta chains were read from a single sample in a study of T cells after yellow fever vaccination. TCRdb re-called the 5' RACE reads through MiXCR, storing one row per CDR3 protein. The data hold roughly 330,000 distinct CDR3 sequences, with around 7% observed a single time. Sequences were derived from PBMCs, sampled approximately 47 days after the first yellow fever vaccination. The origin of the receptors is a man aged 18 to 29 who received the YFV17D yellow fever vaccine. CDR3s include the opening cysteine and the closing phenylalanine or tryptophan. D genes are given only for firm matches. Size is omitted from some rows. Given values are once, few, many or a class for expanded clones.

clone_size	j_call	d_call	v_call	cdr3_length	cdr3_nt	cdr3_aa
-	TRBJ2-7	-	TRBV3-1	14	TGTGCCAGCAGCCACTTGGCGCGGGCCTACGAGCAGTACTTC	CASSHLARAYEQYF
many	TRBJ2-3	-	TRBV7-2	15	TGTGCCAGCAGCTATCAGGAAGGGCGCACAGATACGCAGTATTTT	CASSYQEGRTDTQYF
-	TRBJ2-5	-	TRBV23-1	14	TGCGCCAGCTGTCAGCAGAAGTACCAAGAGACCCAGTACTTC	CASCQQKYQETQYF
few	TRBJ2-1	TRBD1	TRBV20-1	14	TGCAGTGCTAGTAAGGGACAGGGACGTGGTGAGCAGTTCTTC	CSASKGQGRGEQFF
few	TRBJ1-6	-	TRBV7-2	14	TGTGCCAGCAGCTTAGTTTTTCGGGATTCACCCCTCCACTTT	CASSLVFRDSPLHF
few	TRBJ2-7	-	TRBV7-9	12	TGTGCCAGCAGTAGGACAGTCCGGGCCACCAACTTC	CASSRTVRATNF
few	TRBJ2-3	-	TRBV30	13	TGTGCCTGGAGTGCACGAGAGCCAGATACGCAGTATTTT	CAWSAREPDTQYF
-	TRBJ1-6	-	TRBV6-6	13	TGTGCCAGCAGTTCAGGGTTTCTTTCACCCCTCCACTTT	CASSSGFLSPLHF
few	TRBJ2-2	-	TRBV2	12	TGTGCCAGCAAATTTGACATCGGGGAGCTGTTTTTT	CASKFDIGELFF
few	TRBJ1-1	-	TRBV7-9	12	TGTGCCAGCAGCTCCCTGTTCGGCGAAGCTTTCTTT	CASSSLFGEAFF
-	TRBJ2-7	-	TRBV6-2/TRBV6-3	12	TGTGCCAGCCCCTGTGAGGGGTACGAGCAGTACTTC	CASPCEGYEQYF
few	TRBJ2-1	TRBD2	TRBV30	12	TGTGCCTGGAGTCCCGGGAGGGCCTTGCAGTTCTTC	CAWSPGRALQFF
-	TRBJ1-5	-	TRBV2	14	TGTGCCAGCAGTTTAGACAGTCCTGAGCAGCCCCAGCATTTT	CASSLDSPEQPQHF
-	TRBJ2-4	TRBD1	TRBV7-3	16	TGTGCCAGCAGCTTAACGACAGGGTTAGCCAAAAACATTCAGTACTTC	CASSLTTGLAKNIQYF
-	TRBJ2-3	TRBD1	TRBV20-1	15	TGCAGTGCTAGTTCGACAGGGGGGTCCAAGGATACGCAGTATTTT	CSASSTGGSKDTQYF
-	TRBJ2-2	-	TRBV7-9	14	TGTGCCAGCACCCTGGAGGGGAGCACCGGGGAGCTGTTTTTT	CASTLEGSTGELFF
-	TRBJ2-2	TRBD1	TRBV4-3	17	TGCGCCAGCAGCCAAGATATTGGGACAGCGAACACCGGGGAGCTGTTTTTT	CASSQDIGTANTGELFF
many	TRBJ2-3	-	TRBV4-1	14	TGCGCCAGCAGCCCGCGGCGGGGCACAGATACGCAGTATTTT	CASSPRRGTDTQYF
-	TRBJ2-3	TRBD2	TRBV5-1	17	TGCGCCAGCAGCGAACTAGCGGGGGGGCCTTCCACAGATACGCAGTATTTT	CASSELAGGPSTDTQYF
many	TRBJ2-5	TRBD1	TRBV7-2	15	TGTGCCAGCAGCCGTCAGGGACAGGGCAAAGAGACCCAGTACTTC	CASSRQGQGKETQYF
-	TRBJ1-1	-	TRBV12-5	15	TGTGCTAGTGGTTTTCCGGGGGTCGGGAACACTGAAGCTTTCTTT	CASGFPGVGNTEAFF
few	TRBJ2-3	-	TRBV5-4	13	TGTGCCAGCAGCTTGGAGCGATTAGATACGCAGTATTTT	CASSLERLDTQYF
-	TRBJ1-2	-	TRBV12-3/TRBV12-4	12	TGTGCCAGCACCTCGGGGGAACTTGGCTACACCTTC	CASTSGELGYTF
few	TRBJ1-5	-	TRBV12-3/TRBV12-4	12	TGTGCCAGCAGGGTCAGCAATCAGCCCCAGCATTTT	CASRVSNQPQHF
many	TRBJ2-5	-	TRBV7-8	12	TGTGCCAGCAGCTTAGCGTTCGAGACCCAGTACTTC	CASSLAFETQYF
-	TRBJ1-4	-	TRBV30	14	TGTGCCTGGAGTGTCGGGATGTCTAATGAAAAACTGTTTTTT	CAWSVGMSNEKLFF
few	TRBJ2-5	-	TRBV2	12	TGTGCCAATCGGGGCGACAGAGAGACCCAGTACTTC	CANRGDRETQYF
few	TRBJ1-5	TRBD1	TRBV28	11	TGTGCCACGGACAGGGCTCAGCCCCAGCATTTT	CATDRAQPQHF
many	TRBJ1-2	-	TRBV5-1	15	TGCGCCAGCAGCGCCTTACGAACTGGGCCCGGTGGCTACACCTTC	CASSALRTGPGGYTF
-	TRBJ1-2	TRBD1	TRBV5-1	14	TGCGCCAGCACTCCTTCCAGGGGGGAGAATGGCTACACCTTC	CASTPSRGENGYTF
few	TRBJ2-7	TRBD2	TRBV25-1	13	TGTGCCAGCGCCGCTGCGGGGGCCTACGAGCAGTACTTC	CASAAAGAYEQYF
many	TRBJ1-1	-	TRBV6-2/TRBV6-3	11	TGTGCCAGCAGTTACGACACTGAAGCTTTCTTT	CASSYDTEAFF
-	TRBJ1-1	-	TRBV18	13	TGTGCCAGCTCACCAGGAGTGAACACTGAAGCTTTCTTT	CASSPGVNTEAFF
many	TRBJ2-7	-	TRBV18	19	TGTGCCAGCTCACCACGGCCAGCCCTATACCCAAATACCCCCTACGAGCAGTACTTC	CASSPRPALYPNTPYEQYF
few	TRBJ1-5	TRBD1	TRBV27	13	TGTGCCAGCAGAACAGGGGCCTGGGAGCCCCAGCATTTT	CASRTGAWEPQHF
few	TRBJ2-7	-	TRBV2	15	TGTGCCAGCAGTGGAGACAGGCTGAATTCCTACGAGCAGTACTTC	CASSGDRLNSYEQYF
many	TRBJ2-7	-	TRBV20-1	13	TGCAGTGCTAGGGGGACGGTCTCCTACGAGCAGTACTTC	CSARGTVSYEQYF
-	TRBJ2-1	-	TRBV18	15	TGTGCCAGCTCACGGAACAGGCTTGAGGACAATGAGCAGTTCTTC	CASSRNRLEDNEQFF
many	TRBJ2-2	-	TRBV10-3	14	TGTGCCATCAGTGAGAGTCCGAACACCGGGGAGCTGTTTTTT	CAISESPNTGELFF
many	TRBJ1-5	-	TRBV30	11	TGTGCCTACCGGGACGGACGAGCCCAGCATTTT	CAYRDGRAQHF
few	TRBJ1-1	TRBD1	TRBV3-1	14	TGTGCCAGCAGCCAACGGGACAGGAACACTGAAGCTTTCTTT	CASSQRDRNTEAFF
few	TRBJ1-6	-	TRBV30	13	TGTGCCTGGAGAGGAGGTCGTTATTCACCCCTCCACTTT	CAWRGGRYSPLHF
-	TRBJ2-1	TRBD1	TRBV5-4	18	TGTGCCAGCAGCGATAAACGGTTGTGGGGCAGGGGGTACAATGAGCAGTTCTTC	CASSDKRLWGRGYNEQFF
few	TRBJ2-1	TRBD1	TRBV11-1	16	TGTGCCAGCACCCCCCGAGAGGGGGCAAATTACAATGAGCAGTTCTTC	CASTPREGANYNEQFF
-	TRBJ2-5	-	TRBV7-2	14	TGTGCCAGCAGCTTAACCCCGGACGGCGAGACCCAGTACTTC	CASSLTPDGETQYF
-	TRBJ2-1	-	TRBV28	13	TGTGCCAGCAGTTTTATTAACAACAATGAGCAGTTCTTC	CASSFINNNEQFF
many	TRBJ1-1	-	TRBV6-5	12	TGTGCCAGCAGCACTACAGGGTCCGAAGCTTTCTTT	CASSTTGSEAFF
few	TRBJ1-5	-	TRBV7-2	17	TGTGCCAGCAGCTTATTCGGGGAGGGGGAAAGCAATCAGCCCCAGCATTTT	CASSLFGEGESNQPQHF
once	TRBJ1-2	-	TRBV19	13	TGTGCCAGTAGTCGGCCGGACTCCTATGGCTACACCTTC	CASSRPDSYGYTF
-	TRBJ2-1	-	TRBV19	13	TGTGCCAGTAGTATTCGGCGGGGCAATGAGCAGTTCTTC	CASSIRRGNEQFF
few	TRBJ2-3	-	TRBV20-1	16	TGCAGTGCTAGAAGGGTAGTGGGGGGGGGCCCAAATACGCAGTATTTT	CSARRVVGGGPNTQYF
-	TRBJ2-3	TRBD2	TRBV10-3	17	TGTGCCATCAGTACCGGGACTAGCGGGGCTTCCACAGATACGCAGTATTTT	CAISTGTSGASTDTQYF
many	TRBJ2-3	TRBD2	TRBV20-1	14	TGCAGTGCCCTCAGCGGGGGAATCACAGATACGCAGTATTTT	CSALSGGITDTQYF
few	TRBJ1-6	-	TRBV10-2	13	TGCGCCAGCACGATCTCCTATAATTCACCCCTCCACTTT	CASTISYNSPLHF
few	TRBJ2-1	-	TRBV4-3	16	TGCGCCAGCAGCCAAGGGTCTGGGTTGGGGTACAATGAGCAGTTCTTC	CASSQGSGLGYNEQFF